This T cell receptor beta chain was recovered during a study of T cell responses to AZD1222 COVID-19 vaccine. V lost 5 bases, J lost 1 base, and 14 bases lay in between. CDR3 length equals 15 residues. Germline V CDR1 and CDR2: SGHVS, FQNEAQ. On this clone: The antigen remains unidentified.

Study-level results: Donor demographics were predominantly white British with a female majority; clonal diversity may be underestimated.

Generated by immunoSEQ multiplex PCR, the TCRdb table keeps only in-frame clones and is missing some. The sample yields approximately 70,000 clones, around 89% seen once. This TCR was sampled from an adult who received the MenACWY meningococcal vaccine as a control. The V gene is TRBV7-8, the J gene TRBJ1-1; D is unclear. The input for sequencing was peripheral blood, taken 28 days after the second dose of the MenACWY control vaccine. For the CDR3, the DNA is TGTGCCAGCAGCCGTGGGAGAGCGACGAACACTGAAGCTTTCTTT. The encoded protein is CASSRGRATNTEAFF.